This T cell receptor beta chain was captured by sequencing in a study of cytomegalovirus exposure and HLA in healthy donors (dated by TCRdb to 2015 to 2018). General notes on the study: In an earlier analysis of under 600 of the donors, about 270 Gb of sequence data and approximately 100 million unique TCR beta sequences from roughly 190 million T cells were reported. An early release covering more than 500 HLA-typed donors comprised about 300 gigabases of sequencing data and roughly 85 million unique TCR sequences. Among the roughly 380 genotyped donors, approximately 77% belonged to the genetic ancestry cluster associated with self-reported Caucasian donors. The aim of the study was to test whether cataloging public T cell receptors could identify signatures of past pathogen exposure. The study profiled the T cell repertoires of 666 subjects by immunosequencing and related them to cytomegalovirus serostatus. Along with the roughly 670-subject first cohort, a separate validation cohort of over a hundred different subjects was used. The study combined high-throughput TCR immunosequencing, statistical association of individual TCRs with disease status, and machine learning to predict cytomegalovirus infection status. To study patterns of TCR occurrence, a later analysis re-analyzed previously published TCR beta repertoires from around 700 donors and added high-resolution HLA genotyping. Rather than using new phenotypic data, the later analysis identified candidate immune exposures from TCR beta sequences and from how often those sequences occurred across donors. In an earlier analysis of 500 to 650 of the donors, high-throughput TCR beta sequencing was used to judge whether each TCR beta V gene segment behaved as functional or pseudogenic. Alongside the repertoire data, information on donor age, sex, ethnicity and CMV serostatus was compiled. Genome-wide SNP genotypes for about three fifths of the 666 donors were used in a later genetic analysis, which treated that subset as a discovery cohort. All discovery cohort repertoires had been generated on a single sequencing platform. HLA typing included class I and class II loci at four-digit resolution. The number of typed donors differed by locus: roughly 629-640 for A, B, C, DRB1 and DQB1; approximately 530 for DQA1; approximately 610 for DPA1; and roughly 470 for DPB1. Roughly five DR-DQ haplotypes were treated as single units for association and clustering because of strong linkage in the cohort. On average, about 200,000 unique TCR beta nucleotide sequences were sequenced per donor among 300 to 500 genotyped donors of the cohort, with 15% to 20% of those sequences being non-productive.

CDR1 and CDR2, looked up from the germline V gene (reference sequence), are LNHDA and SQIVND. The CDR3 has 15 amino acids, counting the end cysteine and phenylalanine. The CDR3 DNA has 45 bases and is translated from base 1. V and J are truncated by 3 bases and 0 bases respectively, leaving an intervening sequence of 9 bases. Beyond this particular receptor, the publication reports: In the study, approximately 150 TCR beta chains were listed as associated with cytomegalovirus. A further reported finding was that TCR beta sequences accurately predicted the HLA-A and HLA-B alleles for most subjects in the first cohort. A later analysis associated 16,951 TCR beta sequences with specific HLA alleles at a false discovery rate of 0.05. In an earlier analysis of some 640 of the donors, most TCR beta V segments were observed in productive rearrangements about 87% or about 30% of the time, broadly matching IMGT annotations. In vitro tests confirmed that three of the cytomegalovirus-associated TCR beta chains recognize cytomegalovirus antigens. A later analysis reported that several top co-occurrence clusters appeared linked to parvovirus B19, influenza, CMV and Epstein-Barr virus. It was suggested by the authors that the approach could potentially be generalized to other disease states and immunological phenotypes. This cohort had only TCR beta chains sequenced, and the lack of alpha or paired-chain data limited which features could be detected. CMV serostatus was the only immune exposure information available for the cohort. Correlated functional status among segregating V segments might reflect linkage disequilibrium, but an unknown experimental factor could not be ruled out. Some IMGT-functional V segments, including TRBV6-2 and TRBV6-3, could not be told apart with the 87-base-pair reads, so those segments were excluded. Because counts were too low, seventeen rarely observed V segments, including chromosome 9 orphons, were left out of the earlier analysis of some 640 of the donors. Compared with the 666-donor mean, donors in an Asian-associated ancestry cluster had fewer N-insertions in productive TCRs, according to a later genetic analysis. The classifier was reported to diagnose cytomegalovirus status with high specificity and sensitivity in both the original and validation cohorts. A cluster of highly shared sequence variants was judged likely to represent a technical artifact of the sequencing pipeline. In a later analysis, HLA-associated TCR beta chains showed more clonal expansion and lower generation probabilities than non-associated chains that were equally common. A later analysis found that TCR association rates varied across HLA loci, with DRB1 alleles showing the most associated TCRs and HLA-C alleles the fewest. Strong co-occurrence of HLA alleles, especially DR and DQ, made assigning TCR associations to individual alleles difficult. A later analysis found that most CMV-associated TCR beta chains appeared HLA-restricted, with HLA associations seemingly driven largely by CMV exposure. A later genetic analysis associated a missense DCLRE1C variant with V-gene and J-gene trimming of TCR beta chains, and an independent cohort replicated the association. Because HLA typing was unavailable for some donors at each locus, only the typed subset was used in association tests. Most TCR sequences were observed very rarely across donors, whereas some public TCRs were present in many individuals. The presence/absence analyses assumed that sequencing depth was roughly uniform across donors, and that assumption may not be true.

Concerning this clone: This receptor's antigen is unknown. Base qualities are not at hand, and no much larger clone is one base apart.

Library preparation used the immunoSEQ multiplex PCR assay. For the multiplex PCR, a mixture combining 60 forward primers for TCR Vbeta segments and 13 reverse primers for TCR Jbeta segments was used. A multiplex PCR assay on genomic DNA amplified the CDR3 region of rearranged TCR beta genes. On the Illumina HiSeq System, the amplified TCR beta libraries were sequenced as 87-base-pair reads. From the authors' description of their analysis: A later analysis counted tens of millions of unique TCR beta chains across the 700 or so repertoires, and some 11 million of these chains were shared by at least two donors. To remove PCR and sequencing errors, raw reads were error-corrected and collapsed into unique sequences using a nearest-neighbor algorithm that merged closely related sequences. CDR3 sequences were aligned to IMGT reference sequences to assign V, D and J gene segments. For a sequence to be retained, at least a six-nucleotide match to both a V gene segment and a J gene segment was required. Rearrangements were classified as productive when the CDR3 lacked stop codons and remained in frame with V and J, and all other rearrangements were classified as non-productive. Following IMGT convention, CDR3 was defined as the stretch from the second conserved V-encoded cysteine to the conserved J-encoded phenylalanine. The earlier analysis of fewer than 750 of the donors excluded sequences that lacked an unambiguous match to a single V gene segment. An earlier analysis of 500 to 700 of the donors classified V segments as functional when productive rearrangements were above 56.7% and as segregating when the standard deviation between donors was above 5%. A statistical classification framework was developed to diagnose cytomegalovirus status using the catalog of TCR beta chain sequences. V and J gene assignment, in a later analysis, came from comparing TCR nucleotide sequences with IMGT/GENE-DB human TR gene sequences. The TCRdist pipeline was used in a later analysis to assign CDR3 sequences and most-parsimonious VDJ recombination scenarios. A later analysis defined each TCR beta chain by its CDR3 amino acid sequence plus V-gene family, and excluded reads lacking a unique V-gene family. A later analysis removed 592 highly shared, low-generation-probability nucleotide sequences to deal with suspected cross-contamination and a sequencing artifact. For each public chain, a later analysis derived a clonal expansion index from normalized ranks of inferred template counts within each repertoire. In a later analysis, generation probabilities were computed using a VDJ recombination model fitted to out-of-frame rearrangements, and the results were checked against IGoR. A later analysis scored TCR-TCR, TCR-HLA and TCR-CMV co-occurrence with hypergeometric tests, applying a repertoire-size bias correction to TCR pairs. False discovery rates were estimated in a later analysis by permuting HLA or CMV assignments 20 times. In a later analysis, co-occurring TCRs were grouped with DBSCAN, and TCRdist sequence similarity was added when clustering was performed within HLA-allele-positive subsets. Repertoires with fewer than 30,000 or more than 120,000 public chains, plus five repertoires with anomalous nucleotide sharing, were excluded from co-occurrence clustering. Here the immuneACCESS table is served through TCRdb, limited to in-frame sequences with V and J called. Missing clones are a known gap in these copies; in checked studies unresolved V genes cover under half, and the rest lacks a known reason. The DNA was the basis for D and trimming; V, J and clone size are from that table. The sample records 150,000 to 190,000 clones, around 79% of which are singletons. The ten top clones hold 1.3% to 1.5% of the sample.

In total, over 600 healthy bone marrow donors made up the cohort. At the time of sampling, all cohort members were nominally healthy, though unrecorded immune exposures were likely present. The donor tested CMV seronegative, placing the donor among the 350 or so seronegative members of the cohort. Every donor gave a peripheral blood sample, and the peripheral blood mononuclear cells from that sample were used for TCR beta sequencing. Genomic DNA was extracted from the blood cell samples with the Qiagen DNeasy Blood Extraction Kit. The rearrangement joined TRBV19 to TRBJ1-5; the D gene is perhaps TRBD1, on 5 matching bases. Material: PBMCs. The clonotype originates from a young man in good health and CMV-seronegative. The CDR3 reads CASSMTVVSNQPQHF. The DNA sequence is given as TGTGCCAGTAGTATGACAGTAGTTAGCAATCAGCCCCAGCATTTT. The full variable domain, completed from the reference TRBV19 and TRBJ1-5 proteins outside the CDR3, reads DGGITQSPKYLFRKEGQNVTLSCEQNLNHDAMYWYRQDPGQGLRLIYYSQIVNDFQKGDIAEGYSVSREKKESFPLTVTSAQKNPTAFYLCASSMTVVSNQPQHFGDGTRLSIL.